The source of this T cell receptor beta chain is a study of T cells in Graves' hyperthyroidism and ophthalmopathy. Study findings and constraints: From stable hyperthyroidism, ophthalmopathy was separated by a 13 V-J model. Most thyroid clonotypes that were expanded above 0.001 also turned up in blood.

It was RNA transcripts that yielded the amplified TCR beta CDR3 regions. HTBI primers were employed in a first-round RT-PCR of the TCR CDR3. TCRdb reanalysed the multiplex PCR reads using MiXCR and keeps one entry per CDR3 protein. The sample consists of about 620,000 distinct CDR3 sequences, roughly 16% of them appearing once. This clonotype was found many times. Its antigen remains unknown. Thyroid ultrasound and orbital computed tomography, with clinical symptoms and serum thyroxine and TRAb, informed diagnoses. The sequence was collected from a woman aged 25 to 39 with Graves' hyperthyroidism. The sequenced material came from blood.

This CDR3 reads CASSLYGRDENEQFF. Written as DNA, the CDR3 is TGTGCCAGCAGCTTATACGGGAGGGACGAGAATGAGCAGTTCTTC. The chain employs TRBV7-3 and TRBJ2-1; TRBD2 agrees at 8 bases. CDR1 is SGHTA, CDR2 FQGTGA, per germline. V trimming: 2 bases; J trimming: 7 bases; junction bases outside the gene matches: 7. The CDR3 has 15 amino acids.